The rows below give T cell receptor beta chains drawn from one sample of a study of cytomegalovirus exposure and HLA in healthy donors. Measured with immunoSEQ multiplex PCR; TCRdb has only the in-frame clones, and not every one. The sample lists fewer than 150,000 clones, approximately 80% occurring once. The sample was PBMCs. These receptors all stem from a man younger than 45 in good health and CMV-seropositive. Each CDR3 is given with its conserved first and last residue. Each record gives: J gene, D gene, V gene, clone size, CDR3 DNA, CDR3 protein. The D gene is left open where the match is weak. Expanded clones are given a class, and other clones once, few, many or no size at all.

TRBJ1-2 | NA | TRBV9 | NA | TGTGCCAGCACGTCGAGGGCGGGGCATGGCTACACCTTC | CASTSRAGHGYTF
TRBJ2-1 | TRBD2 | TRBV7-6 | NA | TGTGCCAGCAGCCTAGGACTAGCGGGCAATGAGCAGTTCTTC | CASSLGLAGNEQFF
TRBJ2-3 | TRBD2 | TRBV7-6 | NA | TGTGCCAGCAGCTCCGGGACTAGCGGCAGCACAGATACGCAGTATTTT | CASSSGTSGSTDTQYF
TRBJ1-5 | NA | TRBV19 | NA | TGTGCCAGTAGTATTGACGGACTGAATCAGCCCCAGCATTTT | CASSIDGLNQPQHF
TRBJ1-1 | TRBD1 | TRBV7-9 | NA | TGTGCCAGCAGTCTTTCAGGGGGCACTGAAGCTTTCTTT | CASSLSGGTEAFF
TRBJ1-6 | NA | TRBV14 | once | TGTGCCAGCAGCCATTACGGAGACTCCTATAATTCACCCCTCCACTTT | CASSHYGDSYNSPLHF
TRBJ2-2 | TRBD1 | TRBV2 | NA | TGTGCCAGCAGGGGACAGGGCCCCACCGGGGAGCTGTTTTTT | CASRGQGPTGELFF
TRBJ2-7 | NA | TRBV6-5 | NA | TGTGCCAGCAGTCACAGTCTCGAGCAGTACTTC | CASSHSLEQYF
TRBJ2-7 | NA | TRBV10-3 | few | TGTGCCATCAGGACCGGGATAGATACGATGCAGTACTTC | CAIRTGIDTMQYF
TRBJ2-3 | TRBD2 | TRBV5-1 | NA | TGCGCCAGCAGCTTGGCCTTCGGGCTAGCGGGGGGCACAGATACGCAGTATTTT | CASSLAFGLAGGTDTQYF
TRBJ2-7 | TRBD2 | TRBV25-1 | NA | TGTGCCAGCAGTCCTGGGACTAGTCTCAGGGAGCAGTACTTC | CASSPGTSLREQYF
TRBJ2-7 | TRBD2 | TRBV27 | NA | TGTGCCAGCAGTTTATTAACTAGCGGGAGGATTCCTAAGCAGTACTTC | CASSLLTSGRIPKQYF
TRBJ1-2 | TRBD1 | TRBV7-9 | NA | TGTGCCAGCAGCCCATGGGACAGGGGAAACTATGGCTACACCTTC | CASSPWDRGNYGYTF
TRBJ2-5 | NA | TRBV15 | NA | TGTGCCACCAGCAGCGGAACTAGCCCACCCCAGTACTTC | CATSSGTSPPQYF
TRBJ1-4 | NA | TRBV20-1 | NA | TGCAGTGCCCCCCTCTTTGAAAAACTGTTTTTT | CSAPLFEKLFF
TRBJ1-2 | NA | TRBV5-6 | NA | TGTGCCAGCAGCCTGCAGGGGCAGGGAGCTAACTATGGCTACACCTTC | CASSLQGQGANYGYTF
TRBJ1-6 | NA | TRBV5-6 | NA | TGTGCCAGCAGCCGGGGACTACATAATTCACCCCTCCACTTT | CASSRGLHNSPLHF
TRBJ2-2 | NA | TRBV11-3 | NA | TGTGCCAGCAGCTTAGCTAGGACCGGGGAGCTGTTTTTT | CASSLARTGELFF
TRBJ2-1 | TRBD2 | TRBV2 | NA | TGTGCCAGCAGCAGACTAGCGGGAGTTTGGAATGAGCAGTTCTTC | CASSRLAGVWNEQFF
TRBJ2-7 | TRBD1 | TRBV4-1 | NA | TGCGCCAGCAGCCAGATGACAGGGTTAACCTACGAGCAGTACTTC | CASSQMTGLTYEQYF
TRBJ2-7 | TRBD2 | TRBV7-2 | NA | TGTGCCAGCAGCTTAGGACTAGCGGGGCCCTACGAGCAGTACTTC | CASSLGLAGPYEQYF
TRBJ2-7 | TRBD1 | TRBV14 | few | TGTGCCAGCAGCCCCCACGGGACAGGGAACTCCTACGAGCAGTACTTC | CASSPHGTGNSYEQYF
TRBJ2-7 | NA | TRBV29-1 | few | TGCAGCGTTGAATGGGAGATCGAGCAGTACTTC | CSVEWEIEQYF
TRBJ2-2 | TRBD1 | TRBV11-1 | many | TGTGCCAGCAGCTTAGGACAGGGCACCGGGGAGCTGTTTTTT | CASSLGQGTGELFF
TRBJ1-2 | NA | TRBV15 | NA | TGTGCCACCAGCCGATCTGACCCAGGCAATGGCTACACCTTC | CATSRSDPGNGYTF
TRBJ2-7 | NA | TRBV7-8 | NA | TGTGCCAGCACTACCTTAAAGACAGCTACATACGAGCAGTACTTC | CASTTLKTATYEQYF
TRBJ1-3 | NA | TRBV9 | NA | TGTGCCAGCAGCGTGGGAAGAGGGACTGGAAACACCATATATTTT | CASSVGRGTGNTIYF
TRBJ2-7 | NA | TRBV7-6 | NA | TGTGCCAGCAGCCACAACCAGGGAACGCTCCTCGAGCAGTACTTC | CASSHNQGTLLEQYF
TRBJ2-3 | TRBD2 | TRBV9 | NA | TGTGCCAGCAGTAGACTAGCGGGGGGACACACAGATACGCAGTATTTT | CASSRLAGGHTDTQYF
TRBJ2-1 | TRBD2 | TRBV19 | NA | TGTGCCAGTAGTATAGCTTCCGGGACTAGCGGTGAGCAGTTCTTC | CASSIASGTSGEQFF
TRBJ2-3 | TRBD1 | TRBV9 | NA | TGTGCCAGCAGCGTAGAATGGACAGGAGATACGCAGTATTTT | CASSVEWTGDTQYF
TRBJ2-5 | TRBD2 | TRBV5-1 | NA | TGCGCCAGCAGCTTGGCCCCGGCGGGGGGCCGGGAGACCCAGTACTTC | CASSLAPAGGRETQYF
TRBJ2-3 | TRBD2 | TRBV9 | NA | TGTGCGTCTAGAGCGGGGAGCAACACAGATACGCAGTATTTT | CASRAGSNTDTQYF
TRBJ2-7 | NA | TRBV25-1 | NA | TGTGCCAGCAGTGAATATAAGAGGGTTAGGAGCGACGAGCAGTACTTC | CASSEYKRVRSDEQYF
TRBJ2-2 | NA | TRBV19 | NA | TGTGCCAGTAGTACCACCACTACGCGGGAGCTGTTTTTT | CASSTTTTRELFF
TRBJ2-7 | TRBD1 | TRBV5-1 | NA | TGCGCCAGCAGCTTTCCCGGGACAGGGAACGAGCAGTACTTC | CASSFPGTGNEQYF
TRBJ2-5 | NA | TRBV9 | NA | TGTGCCAGTGCTCCGGGGGTGCAAGAGACCCAGTACTTC | CASAPGVQETQYF
TRBJ2-1 | NA | TRBV2 | few | TGTGCCAGCAGTCCTACGTCGGGGAGCTCCTACAATGAGCAGTTCTTC | CASSPTSGSSYNEQFF
TRBJ2-1 | TRBD2 | TRBV4-3 | few | TGCGCCAGCAGCCAAGAGGGACTAGCGGGGGGCAATGAGCAGTTCTTC | CASSQEGLAGGNEQFF
TRBJ1-1 | NA | TRBV19 | NA | TGTGCCAGTAGTATCCGGGGATCAGGTAAAGAAGCTTTCTTT | CASSIRGSGKEAFF
TRBJ2-1 | TRBD1 | TRBV5-1 | few | TGCGCCAGCAGCTTGGACAGGGGCTTCTACAATGAGCAGTTCTTC | CASSLDRGFYNEQFF